The next 21 T cell receptor beta chains were all read from a single sample in a study of regulatory T cells in long-lasting Graves disease. Time point given: newly diagnosed GD, antithyroid drugs for less than 3 months. From PBMCs, RNA was extracted and then used to make the TCR library. CDR3 regions were amplified by Arm-PCR using iRepertoire HTBI primers to build TCR beta libraries. One entry per CDR3 protein, called by TCRdb with MiXCR from the multiplex PCR reads. The data show 450,000 to 600,000 distinct CDR3 sequences, 13% seen once. These same records also appear under a second study, on T cells in Graves' hyperthyroidism and ophthalmopathy.

The sequencing here drew on peripheral blood mononuclear cells (PBMCs), taken at new diagnosis, from a patient treated with antithyroid drugs. These receptors originate from a man under 40 with Graves disease.

This clonotype was detected many times. The chain carries TRBV20-1 and TRBJ2-7; 9 bases are shared with TRBD1. V was pared by 6 bases and J by 3 bases, with 6 bases of the junction left unmatched. Germline CDR1 reads DFQATT; CDR2 reads SNEGSKA (reference sequence). This CDR3 contains 13 residues. Here the CDR3 reads CSAQQGASYEQYF. Here the CDR3 DNA reads TGCAGTGCCCAACAGGGGGCAAGCTACGAGCAGTACTTC.

The chain recombines TRBV6-1 with TRBJ2-1; 12 nucleotides match TRBD2. The V gene's germline CDR1 is MNHNS and CDR2 SASEGT. The J segment lost 10 bases and the V segment lost 3 bases, leaving 13 bases of the junction unmatched. The CDR3 loop spans 17 amino acids. As DNA, the CDR3 is TGTGCCAGCAGTGAGTCGCCGCTAGCGGGAGGGCCGAAGGAGCAGTTCTTC. It is translated as CASSESPLAGGPKEQFF.

This clonotype was counted at least ten times. This chain connects TRBV20-1 to TRBJ2-5; D ambiguous. The length of the CDR3 is 15 residues. Trimming stripped 4 bases from V and 2 bases from J, with 17 bases between. CDR1 is DFQATT and CDR2 is SNEGSKA in the germline V gene (reference sequence). This CDR3 is CSATDGEDIQETQYF. The DNA of the CDR3 is TGCAGTGCTACCGACGGAGAAGACATACAAGAGACCCAGTACTTC.

The chain links TRBV3-1 to TRBJ1-1; a weak D match, TRBD1 (5 bases). With 2 bases removed from V and 10 bases from J, the gap between germline ends came to 14 bases. CDR3 length: 13 residues. The germline gives CDR1 LGHDT, CDR2 YNNKEL (reference sequence). The CDR3 here is CASSQTRQSAAFF. CDR3 sequence (DNA): TGTGCCAGCAGCCAAACAAGACAGTCGGCAGCTTTCTTT.

Turning to this clonotype: A read error may account for a junction end that differs from germline. The chain employs TRBV2 and TRBJ2-1; unclear D gene. The CDR3 loop spans 10 amino acids. Germline V gene lookup returns CDR1 SNHLY and CDR2 FYNNEI. The CDR3 reads CASILNEQLF. The CDR3 DNA follows: TGTGCCAGCATTCTAAATGAGCAGCTCTTC. Together with reference TRBV2 and TRBJ2-1, the CDR3 gives the full variable domain: EPEVTQTPSHQVTQMGQEVILRCVPISNHLYFYWYRQILGQKVEFLVSFYNNEISEKSEIFDDQFSVERPDGSNFTLKIRSTKLEDSAMYFCASILNEQLFGPGTRLTVL.

This clonotype showed up many times. The V call is TRBV24-1, the J call TRBJ1-1; unclear D gene. The CDR3 runs 11 residues. V was cut by 7 bases and J by 11 bases, with 13 bases left in between. The V gene's germline CDR1 is KGHDR and CDR2 SFDVKD. The CDR3 bases are TGTGCCACCAGGGCAGCTGGGAGGGCTTTCTTT. This gives the protein CATRAAGRAFF.

This clonotype was recorded many times. This sequence joins TRBV6-1 and TRBJ2-3; 9 bases are shared with TRBD2. V trimming: 8 bases; J trimming: 6 bases; junction bases outside the gene matches: 9. Germline assignment: CDR1 MNHNS and CDR2 SASEGT. The CDR3 runs 14 residues. CDR3 bases: TGTGCCAGCCTGGACTGGGCGGGAGGGGATACGCAGTATTTT. This sequence encodes CASLDWAGGDTQYF.

There are many counts of this clonotype. This chain connects TRBV2 to TRBJ2-4; perhaps D is TRBD1 or TRBD2 (5 bases each). Per germline, CDR1 SNHLY and CDR2 FYNNEI. This CDR3 has 17 amino acids. V lost 7 bases, J lost 0 bases, and 19 bases lay in between. The DNA of the CDR3 is TGTGCCAGCACGACCTCAGAAGGGGCGGGAGCCAAAAACATTCAGTACTTC. Protein sequence: CASTTSEGAGAKNIQYF.

There are a few counts of this clonotype. This chain uses TRBV9 with TRBJ2-1; TRBD2 aligns across 14 bases. Germline V gives CDR1 SGDLS, CDR2 YYNGEE. V gave up 3 bases and J gave up 0 bases; unmatched junction bases: 11. The CDR3 sequence is 20 residues long. CDR3 amino acids: CASSGKRTSGRNSSYNEQFF. The CDR3 DNA follows: TGTGCCAGCAGCGGGAAGAGGACTAGCGGGAGGAACAGCTCCTACAATGAGCAGTTCTTC.

This chain joins TRBV30 and TRBJ1-1; 8 nucleotides line up with TRBD1. V lost 1 base and J lost 6; bases outside the gene matches: 13. The germline V gene encodes CDR1 GTSNPN and CDR2 SVGIG (reference sequence). This CDR3 contains 16 residues. CDR3 protein: CAWSAPTRDRRAEAFF. CDR3 sequence (DNA): TGTGCCTGGAGTGCCCCTACCCGGGACAGGAGAGCTGAAGCTTTCTTT.

This clonotype has ten or more counts. V and J are TRBV6-1 and TRBJ1-1; TRBD1 aligns across 8 bases. V was clipped by 7 bases and J by 1 base; unmatched bases: 5. The CDR3 totals 14 residues. In germline, CDR1 is MNHNS, CDR2 SASEGT. CDR3 region: CASKRQGRNTEAFF. CDR3 coding DNA: TGTGCCAGCAAAAGACAGGGGAGGAACACTGAAGCTTTCTTT.

In its sample, this clonotype was seen many times. The genes are TRBV27 and TRBJ2-3; D remains ambiguous. The CDR3 is 16 residues long. Germline lookup yields CDR1 MNHEY and CDR2 SMNVEV (reference sequence). V dropped 0 bases and J dropped 5 bases, with 15 bases sitting between them. CDR3 region: CASSLSGKEFRDTQYF. For the CDR3, the DNA is TGTGCCAGCAGTTTATCAGGGAAGGAGTTCAGAGATACGCAGTATTTT.

This clonotype was observed a few times. The V gene is TRBV24-1, the J gene TRBJ2-2; 7 bases are a match to TRBD1. V lost 8 bases to trimming and J lost 4 bases; unmatched junction nucleotides: 3. The CDR3 has 13 amino acids. CDR1 KGHDR and CDR2 SFDVKD come from the germline V gene. The CDR3 nucleotides are TGTGCCACCAAGGGGGCGGCCACCGGGGAGCTGTTTTTT. It is translated as CATKGAATGELFF.

This clonotype was seen repeatedly, ten times or more. The chain links TRBV5-1 to TRBJ1-1, with D hard to call. V lost 4 bases to trimming and J lost 4 bases, with 11 bases between them. The CDR3 has 13 residues. Per the germline V gene, CDR1 is SGHRS and CDR2 is YFSETQ. The CDR3 DNA reads TGCGCCAGCAGCCCTCACAGAATCACTGAAGCTTTCTTT. The encoded protein is CASSPHRITEAFF.

This rearrangement joins TRBV25-1 to TRBJ2-3, with D unclear. The CDR3 contains 14 residues. V was trimmed by 3 bases and J by 2 bases, leaving 9 bases between them. CDR1 is MGHDK and CDR2 is SYGVNS in the germline V gene. The CDR3 loop is CASSDGLHTDTQYF. The CDR3 DNA is TGTGCCAGCAGTGATGGTCTCCACACAGATACGCAGTATTTT.

Of note for this clonotype: A clone one base away is much larger, so this may be a read error. The chain has TRBV11-2 and TRBJ2-3; D is undetermined. Germline V gene data show CDR1 as SGHAT and CDR2 as FQNNGV. The CDR3 is 12 residues long. The CDR3 DNA reads as TGCGCCTGCAGCTTGCACACAGATACGCAGTATTTT. This codes for CACSLHTDTQYF.

This clonotype has just one count. The chain employs TRBV2 and TRBJ2-7, with 7 bases that match TRBD1. V lost 4 bases, J lost 6 bases, and 6 bases stayed unmatched. Germline values: CDR1 SNHLY, CDR2 FYNNEI. The CDR3 sequence is 13 residues long. The CDR3 protein is CASSGDRASEQYF. The CDR3, as DNA: TGTGCCAGCAGTGGCGACAGGGCGTCCGAGCAGTACTTC.

In this sample, this clonotype turned up many times. The chain links TRBV29-1 to TRBJ2-3, with TRBD1 matching 10 bases. The germline V gene has CDR1 SQVTM and CDR2 ANQGSEA. This CDR3 region has 15 residues. V trimming: 5 bases; J trimming: 6 bases; junction bases outside the gene matches: 11. CDR3 sequence reads: CSVLEGQGRWDTQYF. The CDR3, as DNA: TGCAGCGTTCTCGAGGGACAGGGGCGGTGGGATACGCAGTATTTT.

This clonotype came up a few times. This sequence joins TRBV18 and TRBJ2-1; D uncertain. The J call may be incorrect, as the DNA end agrees better with TRBJ2-5. Looked up from germline, CDR1 is KGHSH and CDR2 is LQKENI. The CDR3 is 13 residues long. For the CDR3, the DNA is TGTGCCAGCTCACAGTATACTCAAGAGACCCAGTACTTC. It yields the protein CASSQYTQETQYF.

Ten or more counts support this clonotype. The J gene is TRBJ2-5, the V gene TRBV29-1; D gene uncertain. Germline V gene data show CDR1 as SQVTM and CDR2 as ANQGSEA. The CDR3 has 10 amino acids. The V and J ends lost 7 bases and 3 bases respectively, with 6 bases between them. The CDR3 reads CSGTEETQYF. Here the CDR3 DNA reads TGCAGCGGGACGGAAGAGACCCAGTACTTC.

The table lists this clonotype with many counts. CDR3 sequence reads: CAWSVLTEAFF. The CDR3 coding sequence is TGTGCCTGGAGTGTACTGACTGAAGCTTTCTTT. The rearrangement uses TRBV30 and TRBJ1-1; no clear D. Germline lookup yields CDR1 GTSNPN and CDR2 SVGIG (reference sequence). This CDR3 has 11 amino acids. With 0 bases removed from V and 5 bases from J, the gap between germline ends came to 4 bases.